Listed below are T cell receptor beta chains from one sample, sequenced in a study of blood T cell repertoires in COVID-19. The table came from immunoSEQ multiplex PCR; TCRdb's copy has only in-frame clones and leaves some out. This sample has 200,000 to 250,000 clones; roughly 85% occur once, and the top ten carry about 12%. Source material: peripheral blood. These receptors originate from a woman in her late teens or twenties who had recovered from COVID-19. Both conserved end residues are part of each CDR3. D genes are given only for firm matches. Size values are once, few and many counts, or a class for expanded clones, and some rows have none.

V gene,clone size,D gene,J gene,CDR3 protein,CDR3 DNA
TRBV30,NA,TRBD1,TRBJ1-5,CAWTVGGQGNQPQHF,TGTGCCTGGACCGTGGGGGGACAGGGGAATCAGCCCCAGCATTTT
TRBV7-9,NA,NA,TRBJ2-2,CASSLAGGLNTGELFF,TGTGCCAGCAGCTTAGCTGGAGGACTTAACACCGGGGAGCTGTTTTTT
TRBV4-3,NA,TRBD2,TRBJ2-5,CASSQDLAGAATQYF,TGCGCCAGCAGCCAAGACCTAGCGGGAGCCGCGACCCAGTACTTC
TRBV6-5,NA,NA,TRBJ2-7,CASNPATDEQYF,TGTGCCAGCAACCCCGCGACAGACGAGCAGTACTTC
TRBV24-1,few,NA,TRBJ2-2,CATSEPHLGGELFF,TGTGCCACCAGTGAGCCGCACCTCGGCGGGGAGCTGTTTTTT
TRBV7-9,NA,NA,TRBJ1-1,CASSFVRGNTEAFF,TGTGCCAGCAGCTTTGTTAGGGGGAACACTGAAGCTTTCTTT
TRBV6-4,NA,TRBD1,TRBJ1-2,CASSETGWYGYTF,TGTGCCAGCAGTGAGACAGGGTGGTATGGCTACACCTTC
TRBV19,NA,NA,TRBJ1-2,CASSRPGQIYGYTF,TGTGCCAGTAGCCGACCGGGACAAATCTATGGCTACACCTTC
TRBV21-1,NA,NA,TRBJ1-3,CASSLTGPEGAGNTIYF,TGTGCCAGCAGCCTGACTGGCCCTGAGGGGGCTGGAAACACCATATATTTT
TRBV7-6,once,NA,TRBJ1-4,CASSLVAESNEKLFF,TGTGCCAGCAGCTTAGTCGCCGAGAGTAATGAAAAACTGTTTTTT
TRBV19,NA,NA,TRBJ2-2,CASSTRAGSGELFF,TGTGCCAGTAGTACCCGTGCGGGCAGCGGGGAGCTGTTTTTT
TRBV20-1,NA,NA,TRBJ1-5,CSASSPRASNQPQHF,TGCAGTGCTAGTTCTCCCAGGGCAAGCAATCAGCCCCAGCATTTT
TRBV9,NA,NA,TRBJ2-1,CASSVDPAGRVYNEQFF,TGTGCCAGCAGCGTAGATCCAGCGGGCAGGGTATACAATGAGCAGTTCTTC
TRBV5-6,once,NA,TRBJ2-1,CASTSGLANEQFF,TGTGCCAGCACTTCAGGGTTGGCCAATGAGCAGTTCTTC
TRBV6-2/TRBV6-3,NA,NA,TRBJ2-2,CASSPRQGGRPTRYIGELFF,TGTGCCAGCAGCCCACGACAGGGAGGACGCCCCACCCGCTATATCGGGGAGCTGTTTTTT
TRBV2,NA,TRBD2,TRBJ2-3,CASSEAGRGSTDTQYF,TGTGCCAGCAGTGAAGCGGGGCGGGGGAGCACAGATACGCAGTATTTT
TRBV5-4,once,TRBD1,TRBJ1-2,CASSLGTGTNYGYTF,TGTGCCAGCAGCTTGGGGACAGGGACTAACTATGGCTACACCTTC
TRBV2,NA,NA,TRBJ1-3,CASSGSSGNTIYF,TGTGCCAGCAGTGGGAGCTCTGGAAACACCATATATTTT
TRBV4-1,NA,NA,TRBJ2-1,CASSQVGGNEQFF,TGCGCCAGCAGCCAAGTCGGCGGCAATGAGCAGTTCTTC
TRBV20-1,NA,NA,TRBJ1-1,CSAKFRTEAFF,TGCAGTGCTAAATTTCGCACTGAAGCTTTCTTT
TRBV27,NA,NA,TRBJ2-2,CASSSQKSRVLGELFF,TGTGCCAGCAGTTCGCAAAAAAGCAGGGTTTTGGGGGAGCTGTTTTTT
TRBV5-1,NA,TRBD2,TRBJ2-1,CASSFLAGSYNEQFF,TGCGCCAGCAGCTTCCTAGCGGGATCCTACAATGAGCAGTTCTTC
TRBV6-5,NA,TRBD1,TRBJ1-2,CASSKDRDRGGYTF,TGTGCCAGCAGCAAGGACCGGGACAGAGGTGGCTACACCTTC
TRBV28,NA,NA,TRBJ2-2,CASSLDPGSVAGELFF,TGTGCCAGCAGTTTAGACCCGGGGAGCGTAGCCGGGGAGCTGTTTTTT
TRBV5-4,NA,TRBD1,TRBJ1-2,CASSLGQGNHGYTF,TGTGCCAGCAGCCTAGGACAGGGGAACCATGGCTACACCTTC
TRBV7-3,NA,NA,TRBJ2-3,CASSLNGRGIDTQYF,TGTGCCAGCAGCTTAAACGGGAGAGGAATAGATACGCAGTATTTT
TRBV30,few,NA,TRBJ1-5,CAWSGGAGYSNQPQHF,TGTGCCTGGAGTGGTGGGGCAGGCTATAGCAATCAGCCCCAGCATTTT
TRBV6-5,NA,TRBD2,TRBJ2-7,CASSTLAGDNEQYF,TGTGCCAGCAGTACGTTAGCGGGAGACAACGAGCAGTACTTC
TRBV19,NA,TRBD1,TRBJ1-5,CASTDRGWNQPQHF,TGTGCCAGTACAGACAGGGGGTGGAATCAGCCCCAGCATTTT
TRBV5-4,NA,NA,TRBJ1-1,CASRPQMNTEAFF,TGTGCCAGCAGGCCCCAGATGAACACTGAAGCTTTCTTT
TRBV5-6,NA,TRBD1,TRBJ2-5,CASSGRDRETQYF,TGTGCCAGCAGTGGCCGGGACAGAGAGACCCAGTACTTC
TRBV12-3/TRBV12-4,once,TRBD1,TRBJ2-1,CASSWDRGEQFF,TGTGCCAGCAGTTGGGACAGGGGTGAGCAGTTCTTC
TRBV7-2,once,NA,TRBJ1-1,CASSLAPGLVRTATGKTEAFF,TGTGCCAGCAGCTTAGCCCCGGGGTTGGTTAGGACGGCTACAGGGAAGACTGAAGCTTTCTTT
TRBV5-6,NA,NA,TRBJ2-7,CASSFWTIPAYEQYF,TGTGCCAGCAGCTTCTGGACAATACCCGCCTACGAGCAGTACTTT
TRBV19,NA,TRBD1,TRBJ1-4,CASTAGGAGEKLFF,TGTGCCAGTACCGCAGGGGGCGCGGGGGAAAAACTGTTTTTT
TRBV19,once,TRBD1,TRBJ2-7,CASSIPGTGGVHEQYF,TGTGCCAGTAGTATACCCGGGACAGGGGGTGTTCACGAGCAGTACTTC
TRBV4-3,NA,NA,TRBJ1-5,CASSQVAGNQPQHF,TGCGCCAGCAGCCAAGTTGCAGGCAATCAGCCCCAGCATTTT
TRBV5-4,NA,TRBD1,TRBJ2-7,CASSFRGTGRYEQYF,TGTGCCAGCAGCTTTAGAGGGACAGGACGCTACGAGCAGTACTTC
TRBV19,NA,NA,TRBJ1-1,CASSDKQGWGNTEAFF,TGTGCCAGTAGTGACAAACAGGGTTGGGGAAACACTGAAGCTTTCTTT
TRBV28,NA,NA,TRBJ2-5,CATSGRSTQYF,TGTGCCACGAGCGGACGATCAACCCAGTACTTC
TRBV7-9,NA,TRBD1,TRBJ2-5,CASSLATGGRETQYF,TGTGCCAGCAGCTTAGCGACAGGGGGCCGGGAGACCCAGTACTTC